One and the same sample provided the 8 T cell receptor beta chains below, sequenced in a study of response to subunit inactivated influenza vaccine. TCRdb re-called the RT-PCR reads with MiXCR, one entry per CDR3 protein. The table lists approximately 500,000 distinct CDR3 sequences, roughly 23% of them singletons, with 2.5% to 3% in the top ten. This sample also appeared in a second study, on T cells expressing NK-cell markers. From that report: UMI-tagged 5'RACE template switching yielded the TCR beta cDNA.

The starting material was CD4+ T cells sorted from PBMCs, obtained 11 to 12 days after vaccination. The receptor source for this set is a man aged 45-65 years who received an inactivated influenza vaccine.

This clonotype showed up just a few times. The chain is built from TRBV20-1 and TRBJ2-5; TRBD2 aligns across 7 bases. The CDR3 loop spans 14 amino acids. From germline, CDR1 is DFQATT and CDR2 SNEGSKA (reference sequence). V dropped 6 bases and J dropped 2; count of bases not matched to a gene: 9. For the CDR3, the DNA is TGCAGTGCAAGCCCTAGCGGCGCTCAAGAGACCCAGTACTTC. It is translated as CSASPSGAQETQYF.

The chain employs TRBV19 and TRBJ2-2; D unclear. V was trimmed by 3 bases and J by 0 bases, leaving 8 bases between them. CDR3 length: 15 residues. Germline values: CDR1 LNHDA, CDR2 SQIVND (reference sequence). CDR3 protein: CASSMSIANTGELFF. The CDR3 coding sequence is TGTGCCAGTAGTATGTCAATCGCGAACACCGGGGAGCTGTTTTTT.

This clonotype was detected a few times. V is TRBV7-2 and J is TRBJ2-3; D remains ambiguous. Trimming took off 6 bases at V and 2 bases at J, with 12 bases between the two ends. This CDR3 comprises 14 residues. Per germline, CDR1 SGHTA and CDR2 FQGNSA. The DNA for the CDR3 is TGTGCCAGCAGACCCGGATCCCACACAGATACGCAGTATTTT. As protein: CASRPGSHTDTQYF.

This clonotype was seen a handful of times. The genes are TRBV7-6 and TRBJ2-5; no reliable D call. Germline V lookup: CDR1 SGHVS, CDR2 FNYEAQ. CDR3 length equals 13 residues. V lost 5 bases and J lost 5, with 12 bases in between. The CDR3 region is CASSIQEDETQYF. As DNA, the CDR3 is TGTGCCAGCAGCATCCAAGAAGACGAGACCCAGTACTTC.

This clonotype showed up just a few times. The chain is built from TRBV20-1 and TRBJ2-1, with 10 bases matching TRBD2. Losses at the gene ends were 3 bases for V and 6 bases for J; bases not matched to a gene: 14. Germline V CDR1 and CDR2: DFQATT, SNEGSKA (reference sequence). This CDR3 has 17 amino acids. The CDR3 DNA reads TGCAGTGCTAGGGTTCTGGCTAGCGGGAGTTTTCTCAATGAGCAGTTCTTC. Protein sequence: CSARVLASGSFLNEQFF.

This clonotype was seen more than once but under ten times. The chain's CDR3 is CASSLPGRPGYTF. CDR3 DNA: TGCGCCAGCAGCTTGCCGGGCAGGCCTGGCTACACCTTC. This chain uses TRBV5-1 with TRBJ1-2; D call uncertain. Per germline, CDR1 SGHRS and CDR2 YFSETQ. V was trimmed by 1 base and J by 7 bases, leaving 11 bases between them. The CDR3 totals 13 residues.

The CDR3 nucleotides are TGTGCCAGCATCGCCGGGGCGGGGCGGGACACAGATACGCAGTATTTT. Its protein is CASIAGAGRDTDTQYF. The V and J genes are TRBV6-1 and TRBJ2-3; possible D gene TRBD2, 6 bases. Trimming stripped 7 bases from V and 2 bases from J, with 19 bases between. Germline CDR1 MNHNS, CDR2 SASEGT. CDR3 length: 16 amino acids.

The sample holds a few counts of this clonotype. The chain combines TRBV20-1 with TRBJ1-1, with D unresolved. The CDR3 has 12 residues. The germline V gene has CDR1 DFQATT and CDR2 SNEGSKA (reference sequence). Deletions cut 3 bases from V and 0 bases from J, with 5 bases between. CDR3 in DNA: TGCAGTGCTAGGTCCATGAACACTGAAGCTTTCTTT. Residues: CSARSMNTEAFF.